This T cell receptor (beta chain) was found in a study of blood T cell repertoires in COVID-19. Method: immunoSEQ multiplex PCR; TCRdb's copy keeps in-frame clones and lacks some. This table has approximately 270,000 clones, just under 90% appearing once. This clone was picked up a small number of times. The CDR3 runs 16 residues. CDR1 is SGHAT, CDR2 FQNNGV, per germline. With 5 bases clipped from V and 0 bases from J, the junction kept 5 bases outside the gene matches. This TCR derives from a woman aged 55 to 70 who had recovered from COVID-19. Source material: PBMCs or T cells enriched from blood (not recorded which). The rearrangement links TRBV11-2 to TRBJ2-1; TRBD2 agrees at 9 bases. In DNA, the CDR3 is TGTGCCAGCAGCGAGGGGGGACTAGCCTCCTACAATGAGCAGTTCTTC. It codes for CASSEGGLASYNEQFF.